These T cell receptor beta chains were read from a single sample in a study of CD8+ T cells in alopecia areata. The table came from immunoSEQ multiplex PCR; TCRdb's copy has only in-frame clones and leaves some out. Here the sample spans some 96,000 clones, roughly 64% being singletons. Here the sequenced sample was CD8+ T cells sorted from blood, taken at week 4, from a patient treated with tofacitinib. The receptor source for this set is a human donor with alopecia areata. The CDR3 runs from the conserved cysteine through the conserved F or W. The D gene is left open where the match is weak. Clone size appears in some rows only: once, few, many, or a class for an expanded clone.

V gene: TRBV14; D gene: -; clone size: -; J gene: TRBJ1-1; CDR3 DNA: TGTGCCAGCAGCCAAGAGCGAGAATTGAACACTGAAGCTTTCTTT; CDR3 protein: CASSQERELNTEAFF
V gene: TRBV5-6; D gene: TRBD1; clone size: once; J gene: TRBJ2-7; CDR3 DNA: TGTGCCAGCAGCTTGGAGGCGACAGGGGTACTCTACGAGCAGTACTTC; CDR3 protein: CASSLEATGVLYEQYF
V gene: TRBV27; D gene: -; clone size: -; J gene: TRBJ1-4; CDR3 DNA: TGTGCCAGCAGTTCGATTGCAACTAATGAAAAACTGTTTTTT; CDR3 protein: CASSSIATNEKLFF
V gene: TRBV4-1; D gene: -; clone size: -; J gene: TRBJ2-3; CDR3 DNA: TGCGCCAGCAGCCAAGTAGCCGGAGGTCTAGTGGATACGCAGTATTTT; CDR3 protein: CASSQVAGGLVDTQYF
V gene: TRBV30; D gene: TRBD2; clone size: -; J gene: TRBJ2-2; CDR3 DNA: TGTGCCTGGGAAGAGGGACTAGCGGGAGTTGTAGGGGAGCTGTTTTTT; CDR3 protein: CAWEEGLAGVVGELFF
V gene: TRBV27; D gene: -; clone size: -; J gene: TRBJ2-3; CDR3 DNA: TGTGCCAGCAGTCCCTACGCAGAGGGCACAGATACGCAGTATTTT; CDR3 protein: CASSPYAEGTDTQYF
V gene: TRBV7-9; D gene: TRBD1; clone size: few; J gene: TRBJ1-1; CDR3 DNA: TGTGCCAGCAGCCCCCGACAGGGGCGGAACACTGAAGCTTTCTTT; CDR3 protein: CASSPRQGRNTEAFF
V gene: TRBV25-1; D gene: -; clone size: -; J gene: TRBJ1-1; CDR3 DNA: TGTGCCAGCAGTGAAAGGGAGATGAACACTGAAGCTTTCTTT; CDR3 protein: CASSEREMNTEAFF
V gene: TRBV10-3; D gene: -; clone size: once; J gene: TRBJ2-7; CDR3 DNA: TGTGCCATCAGTGAGGAGGCGGGAAGCTACGAGCAGTACTTC; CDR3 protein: CAISEEAGSYEQYF
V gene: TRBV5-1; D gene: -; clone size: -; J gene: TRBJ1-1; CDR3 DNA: TGCGCCAGCAGCTTGACCGGGGGGGCGAACACTGAAGCTTTCTTT; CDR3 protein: CASSLTGGANTEAFF
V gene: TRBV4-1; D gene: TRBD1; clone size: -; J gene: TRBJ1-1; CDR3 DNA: TGCGCCAGCAGCCCGACAGGGGGCACTGAAGCTTTCTTT; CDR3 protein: CASSPTGGTEAFF
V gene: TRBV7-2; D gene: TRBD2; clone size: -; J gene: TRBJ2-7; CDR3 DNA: TGTGCCAGCAGCTTAGTGGCGGGAGCTTCCTACGAGCAGTACTTC; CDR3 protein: CASSLVAGASYEQYF
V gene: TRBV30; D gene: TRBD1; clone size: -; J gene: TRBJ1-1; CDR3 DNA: TGTGCCTTGAGGACAGGGACGGGGACTGAAGCTTTCTTT; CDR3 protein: CALRTGTGTEAFF
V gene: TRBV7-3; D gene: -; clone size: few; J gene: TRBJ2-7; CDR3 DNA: TGTGCCAGCAGCTTGAATTCAGGGAATGGCGAGCAGTACTTC; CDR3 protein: CASSLNSGNGEQYF
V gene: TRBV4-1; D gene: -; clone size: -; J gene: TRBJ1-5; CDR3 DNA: TGCGCCAGCAGCCAAGATAACACAGTAAATCAGCCCCAGCATTTT; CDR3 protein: CASSQDNTVNQPQHF
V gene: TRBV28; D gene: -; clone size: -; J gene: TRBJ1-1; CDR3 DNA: TGTGCCAGCAGTTTTCCAGGCGATGAAGCTTTCTTT; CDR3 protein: CASSFPGDEAFF
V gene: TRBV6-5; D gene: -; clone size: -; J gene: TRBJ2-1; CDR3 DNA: TGTGCCAGCGGGCTAGACCCCAATGAGCAGTTCTTC; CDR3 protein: CASGLDPNEQFF
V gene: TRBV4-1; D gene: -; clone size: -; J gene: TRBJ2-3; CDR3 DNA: TGCGCCAGCAGCCAAGATATTCTGGGGGGCCCTTCTTTTACGCAGTATTTT; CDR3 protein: CASSQDILGGPSFTQYF
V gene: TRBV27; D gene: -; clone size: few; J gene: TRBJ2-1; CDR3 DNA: TGTGCCAGCAGAATAGCGGCTTACAATGAGCAGTTCTTC; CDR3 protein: CASRIAAYNEQFF
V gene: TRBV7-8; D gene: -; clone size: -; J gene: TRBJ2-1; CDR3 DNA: TGTGCCAGCAGCTTAATTGCGGGAACCTACAATGAGCAGTTCTTC; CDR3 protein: CASSLIAGTYNEQFF
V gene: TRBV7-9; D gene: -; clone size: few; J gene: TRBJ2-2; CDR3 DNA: TGTGCCAGCAGCGCCACTAACACCGGGGAGCTGTTTTTT; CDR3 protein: CASSATNTGELFF
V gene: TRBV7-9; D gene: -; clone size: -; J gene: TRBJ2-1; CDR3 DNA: TGTGCCAGCAGCCGTACGCTCAACAATGAGCAGTTCTTC; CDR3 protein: CASSRTLNNEQFF
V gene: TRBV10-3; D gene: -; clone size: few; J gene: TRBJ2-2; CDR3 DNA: TGTGCCATCAGTGACGTCGTGAACACCGGGGAGCTGTTTTTT; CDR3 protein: CAISDVVNTGELFF
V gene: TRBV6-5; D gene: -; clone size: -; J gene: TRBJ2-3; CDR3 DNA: TGTGCCAGCAGTTACTCGTCCGGAGCCGCAGATACGCAGTATTTT; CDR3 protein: CASSYSSGAADTQYF
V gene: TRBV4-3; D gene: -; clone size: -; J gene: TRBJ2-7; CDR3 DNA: TGCGCCAGCAGCACCGGGATCTCCTACGAGCAGTACTTC; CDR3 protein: CASSTGISYEQYF
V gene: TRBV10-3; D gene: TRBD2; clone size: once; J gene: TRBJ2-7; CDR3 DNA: TGTGCCAGTAGGGGACTAGCGGGAGGGCCCGGTCCCTACGAGCAGTACTTC; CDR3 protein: CASRGLAGGPGPYEQYF
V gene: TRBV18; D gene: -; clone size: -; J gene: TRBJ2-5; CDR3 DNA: TGTGCCAGCTCACCACCTGACGCGACCCAGTACTTC; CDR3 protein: CASSPPDATQYF
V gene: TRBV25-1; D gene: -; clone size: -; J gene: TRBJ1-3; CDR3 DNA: TGTGCCAGCAGTGAAATTTCGAGCGAAATCTCTGGAAACACCATATATTTT; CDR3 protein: CASSEISSEISGNTIYF
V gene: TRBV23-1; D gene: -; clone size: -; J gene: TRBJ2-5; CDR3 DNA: TGCGCCAGCAGTCATAGGTTTAGGGACGTCGAAGAGACCCAGTACTTC; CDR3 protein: CASSHRFRDVEETQYF
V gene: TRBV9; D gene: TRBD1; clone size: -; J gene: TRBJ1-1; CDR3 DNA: TGTGCCAGCAGCAGGACAGGGGGCGCGGACACTGAAGCTTTCTTT; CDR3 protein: CASSRTGGADTEAFF
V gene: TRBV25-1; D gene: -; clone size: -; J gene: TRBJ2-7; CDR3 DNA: TGTGCCAGCAGGAGGGGGGACGGGTACGAGCAGTACTTC; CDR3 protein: CASRRGDGYEQYF
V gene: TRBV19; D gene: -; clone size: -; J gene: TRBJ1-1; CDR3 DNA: TGTGCCAGTAGTATTATGCCAGGCGCTAACACTGAAGCTTTCTTT; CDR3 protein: CASSIMPGANTEAFF
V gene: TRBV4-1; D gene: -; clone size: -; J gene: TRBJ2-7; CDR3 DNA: TGCGCCAGCAGCCAAGGGGAGGACACTTACTACGAGCAGTACTTC; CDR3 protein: CASSQGEDTYYEQYF
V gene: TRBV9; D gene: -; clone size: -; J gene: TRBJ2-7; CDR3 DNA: TGTGCCAGCAGCACTGGGGCCGGTCCTCTGGAGCAGTACTTC; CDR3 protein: CASSTGAGPLEQYF
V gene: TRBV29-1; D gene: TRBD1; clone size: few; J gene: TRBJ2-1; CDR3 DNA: TGCAGCGGATACTCGGGACAGGGCTACAATGAGCAGTTCTTC; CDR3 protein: CSGYSGQGYNEQFF
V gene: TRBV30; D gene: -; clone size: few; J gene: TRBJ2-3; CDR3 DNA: TGTGCGTTGGACGCTAGCACAGATACGCAGTATTTT; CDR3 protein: CALDASTDTQYF
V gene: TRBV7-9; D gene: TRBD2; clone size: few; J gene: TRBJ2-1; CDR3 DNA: TGTGCCAGCAGCCCGGGACTAGCGGTATCCTACAATGAGCAGTTCTTC; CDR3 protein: CASSPGLAVSYNEQFF
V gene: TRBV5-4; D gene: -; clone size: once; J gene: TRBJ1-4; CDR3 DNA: TGTGCCAGCAGCGTAGGGGAAAAACTGTTTTTT; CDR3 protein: CASSVGEKLFF
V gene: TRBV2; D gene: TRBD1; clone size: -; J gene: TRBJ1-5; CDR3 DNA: TGTGCCAGCCATACAGGGGAGGCTCAGCCCCAGCATTTT; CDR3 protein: CASHTGEAQPQHF
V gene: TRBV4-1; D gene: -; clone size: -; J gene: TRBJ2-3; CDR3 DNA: TGCGCCAGCAGCCAAGCAGCGCTAGCTGCGGCTGGAGATACGCAGTATTTT; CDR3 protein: CASSQAALAAAGDTQYF
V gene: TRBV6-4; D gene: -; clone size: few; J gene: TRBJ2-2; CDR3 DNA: TGTGCCAGCAGTGACTCGGGCGGGGAGCTGTTTTTT; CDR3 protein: CASSDSGGELFF
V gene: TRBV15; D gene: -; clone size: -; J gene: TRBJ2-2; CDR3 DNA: TGTGCCACCAGTATTAGACGGGCCGGGGAGCTGTTTTTT; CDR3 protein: CATSIRRAGELFF
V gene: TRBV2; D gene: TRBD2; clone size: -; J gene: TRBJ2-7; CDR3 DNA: TGTGCCAGCAGTACCCTAAGCGGGAGAACCTACGAGCAGTACTTC; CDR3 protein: CASSTLSGRTYEQYF
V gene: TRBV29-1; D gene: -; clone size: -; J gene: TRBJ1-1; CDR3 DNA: TGCAGCGTTGAGAACAGGGAATCTACTGAAGCTTTCTTT; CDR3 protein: CSVENRESTEAFF
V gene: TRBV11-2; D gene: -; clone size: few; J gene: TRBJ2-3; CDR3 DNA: TGTGCCAGCACCACGGACCCGCCAGATACGCAGTATTTT; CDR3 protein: CASTTDPPDTQYF
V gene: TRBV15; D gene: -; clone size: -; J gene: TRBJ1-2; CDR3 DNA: TGTGCCACCAGCAGAGATCTGCCAGGGCCAACGGACTATGGCTACACCTTC; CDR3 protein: CATSRDLPGPTDYGYTF
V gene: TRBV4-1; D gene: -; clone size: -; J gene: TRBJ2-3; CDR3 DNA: TGCGCCAGCAGCTCCGGGCCCCGCGGCACAGATACGCAGTATTTT; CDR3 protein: CASSSGPRGTDTQYF
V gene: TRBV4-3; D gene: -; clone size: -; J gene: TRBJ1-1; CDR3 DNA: TGCGCCAGCAGCCTTACGAACACTGAAGCTTTCTTT; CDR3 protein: CASSLTNTEAFF
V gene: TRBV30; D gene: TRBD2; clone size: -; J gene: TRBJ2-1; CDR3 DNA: TGTGCCTGGAGTGTACTGGGACTAGCGGGAGATGAGCAGTTCTTC; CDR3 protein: CAWSVLGLAGDEQFF
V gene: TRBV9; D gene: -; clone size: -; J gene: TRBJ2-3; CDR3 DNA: TGTGCCAGCAGCGTAGTATCTAGGAGCACAGATACGCAGTATTTT; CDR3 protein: CASSVVSRSTDTQYF
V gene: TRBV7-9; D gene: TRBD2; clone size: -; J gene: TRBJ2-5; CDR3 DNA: TGTGCCAGCAGCCCGCCGACTAGCGGGGGGGCCGACGAGACCCAGTACTTC; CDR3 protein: CASSPPTSGGADETQYF